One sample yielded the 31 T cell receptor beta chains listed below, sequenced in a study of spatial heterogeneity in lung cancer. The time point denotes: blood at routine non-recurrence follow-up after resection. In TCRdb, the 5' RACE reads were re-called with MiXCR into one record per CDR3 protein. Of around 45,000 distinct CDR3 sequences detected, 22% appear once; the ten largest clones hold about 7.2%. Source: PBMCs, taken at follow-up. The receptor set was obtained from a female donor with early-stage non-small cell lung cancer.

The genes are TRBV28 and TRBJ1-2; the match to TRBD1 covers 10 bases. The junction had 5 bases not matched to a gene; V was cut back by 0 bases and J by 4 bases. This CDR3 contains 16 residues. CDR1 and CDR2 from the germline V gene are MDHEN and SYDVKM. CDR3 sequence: CASSLWGDRGPYGYTF. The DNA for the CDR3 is TGTGCCAGCAGTTTATGGGGGGACAGGGGCCCCTATGGCTACACCTTC.

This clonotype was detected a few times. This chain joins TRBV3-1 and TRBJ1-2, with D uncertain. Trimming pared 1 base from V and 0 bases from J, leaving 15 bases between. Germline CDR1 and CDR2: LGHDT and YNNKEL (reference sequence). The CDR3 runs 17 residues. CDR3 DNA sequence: TGTGCCAGCAGCCAAGCGGTCGGACCCCAGACTAACTATGGCTACACCTTC. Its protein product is CASSQAVGPQTNYGYTF.

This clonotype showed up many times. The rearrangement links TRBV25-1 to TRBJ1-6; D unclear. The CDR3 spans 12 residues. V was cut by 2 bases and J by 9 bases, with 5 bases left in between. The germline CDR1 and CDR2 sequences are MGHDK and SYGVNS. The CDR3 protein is CASSELSSPLHF. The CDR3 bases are TGTGCCAGCAGTGAACTCAGTTCACCCCTCCACTTT.

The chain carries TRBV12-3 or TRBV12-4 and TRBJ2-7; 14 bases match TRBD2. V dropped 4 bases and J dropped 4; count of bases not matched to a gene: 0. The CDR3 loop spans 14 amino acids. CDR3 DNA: TGTGCCAGCAGTTGGACTAGCGGGAGGTACGAGCAGTACTTC. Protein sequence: CASSWTSGRYEQYF.

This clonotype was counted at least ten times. In nucleotides, the CDR3 is TGTGCCAGCAGCCCCTTTGGGGGGGTTGGCACAGATACGCAGTATTTT. Translation: CASSPFGGVGTDTQYF. The genes are TRBV7-2 and TRBJ2-3, with 7 positions matching TRBD2. The CDR3 extends over 16 amino acids. Looked up from germline, CDR1 is SGHTA and CDR2 is FQGNSA. With 5 bases clipped from V and 1 base from J, the junction kept 9 bases outside the gene matches. The whole variable domain, remainder taken from reference TRBV7-2 and TRBJ2-3, is GAGVSQSPSNKVTEKGKDVELRCDPISGHTALYWYRQSLGQGLEFLIYFQGNSAPDKSGLPSDRFSAERTGGSVSTLTIQRTQQEDSAVYLCASSPFGGVGTDTQYFGPGTRLTVL.

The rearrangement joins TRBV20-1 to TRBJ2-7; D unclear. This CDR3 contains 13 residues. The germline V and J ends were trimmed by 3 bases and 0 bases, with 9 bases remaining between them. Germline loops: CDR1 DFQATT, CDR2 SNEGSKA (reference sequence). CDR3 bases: TGCAGTGCTAGCGATCGGCCCTCCTACGAGCAGTACTTC. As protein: CSASDRPSYEQYF.

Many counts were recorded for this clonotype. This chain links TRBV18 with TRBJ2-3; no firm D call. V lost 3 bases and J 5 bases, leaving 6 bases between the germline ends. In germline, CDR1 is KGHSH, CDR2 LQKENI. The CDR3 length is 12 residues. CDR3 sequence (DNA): TGTGCCAGCTCACCCCCGCGAGATACGCAGTATTTT. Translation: CASSPPRDTQYF.

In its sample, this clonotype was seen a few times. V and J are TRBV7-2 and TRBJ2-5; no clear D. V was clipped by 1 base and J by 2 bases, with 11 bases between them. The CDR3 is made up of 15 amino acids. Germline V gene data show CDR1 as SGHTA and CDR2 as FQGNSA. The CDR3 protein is CASSLESSFQETQYF. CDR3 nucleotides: TGTGCCAGCAGCTTAGAATCGTCATTTCAAGAGACCCAGTACTTC.

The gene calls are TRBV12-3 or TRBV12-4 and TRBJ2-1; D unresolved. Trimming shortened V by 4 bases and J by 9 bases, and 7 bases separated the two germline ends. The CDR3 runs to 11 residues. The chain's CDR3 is CASSWVGEQFF. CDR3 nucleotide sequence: TGTGCCAGCAGTTGGGTGGGTGAGCAGTTCTTC.

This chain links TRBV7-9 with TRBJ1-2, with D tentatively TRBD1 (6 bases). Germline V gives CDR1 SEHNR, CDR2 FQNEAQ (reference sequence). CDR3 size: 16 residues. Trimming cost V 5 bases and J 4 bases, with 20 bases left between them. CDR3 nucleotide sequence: TGTGCCAGCAGCCCCCCCCGGGGGCGGGGGTCCTATGGCTACACCTTC. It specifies CASSPPRGRGSYGYTF.

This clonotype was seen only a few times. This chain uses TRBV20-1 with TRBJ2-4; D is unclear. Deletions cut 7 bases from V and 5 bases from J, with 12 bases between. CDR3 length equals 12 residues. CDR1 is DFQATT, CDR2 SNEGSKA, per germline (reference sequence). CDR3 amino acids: CSVPWVENIQYF. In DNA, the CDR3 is TGCAGTGTCCCGTGGGTCGAAAACATTCAGTACTTC.

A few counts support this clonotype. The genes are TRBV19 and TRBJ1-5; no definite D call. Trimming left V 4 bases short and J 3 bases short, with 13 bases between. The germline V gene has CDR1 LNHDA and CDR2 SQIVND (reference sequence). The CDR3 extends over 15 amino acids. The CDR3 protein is CASSRRALFNQPQHF. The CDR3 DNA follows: TGTGCCAGTAGTAGACGGGCACTATTCAATCAGCCCCAGCATTTT.

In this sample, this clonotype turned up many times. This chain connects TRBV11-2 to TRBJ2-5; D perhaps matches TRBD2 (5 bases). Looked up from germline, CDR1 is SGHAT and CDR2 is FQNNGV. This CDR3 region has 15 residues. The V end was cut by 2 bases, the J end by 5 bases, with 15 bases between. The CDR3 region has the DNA TGTGCCAGCAGCTTACAGACTGTCCCGGGGGAGACCCAGTACTTC. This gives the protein CASSLQTVPGETQYF.

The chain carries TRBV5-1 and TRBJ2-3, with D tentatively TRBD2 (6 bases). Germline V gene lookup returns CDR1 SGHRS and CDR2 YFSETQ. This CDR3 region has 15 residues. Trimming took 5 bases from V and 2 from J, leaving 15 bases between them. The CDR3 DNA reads TGCGCCAGCAGTAGCGGTAGCGTGTACACAGATACGCAGTATTTT. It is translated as CASSSGSVYTDTQYF.

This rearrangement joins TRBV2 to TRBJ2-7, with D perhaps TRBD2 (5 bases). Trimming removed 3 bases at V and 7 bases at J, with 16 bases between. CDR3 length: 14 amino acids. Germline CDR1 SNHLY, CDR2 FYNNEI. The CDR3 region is CASSEAYGPGEQYF. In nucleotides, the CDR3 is TGTGCCAGCAGTGAGGCTTACGGTCCGGGGGAGCAGTACTTC.

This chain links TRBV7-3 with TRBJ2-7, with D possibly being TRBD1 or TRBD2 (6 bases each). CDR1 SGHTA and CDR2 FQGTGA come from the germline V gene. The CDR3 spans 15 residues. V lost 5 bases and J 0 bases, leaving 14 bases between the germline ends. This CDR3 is CASSPHGGHSYEQYF. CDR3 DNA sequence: TGTGCCAGCAGCCCTCACGGGGGACACTCCTACGAGCAGTACTTC.

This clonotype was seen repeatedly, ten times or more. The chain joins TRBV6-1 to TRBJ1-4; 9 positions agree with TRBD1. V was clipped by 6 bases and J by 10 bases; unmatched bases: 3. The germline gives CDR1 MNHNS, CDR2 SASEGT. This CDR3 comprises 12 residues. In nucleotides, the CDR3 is TGTGCCAGCAGCCTGGGACAGGGAAAACTGTTTTTT. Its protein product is CASSLGQGKLFF.

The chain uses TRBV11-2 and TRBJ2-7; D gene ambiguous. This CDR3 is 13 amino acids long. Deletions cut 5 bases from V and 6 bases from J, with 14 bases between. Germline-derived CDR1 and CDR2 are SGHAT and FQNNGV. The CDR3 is CASSPLLNFEQYF. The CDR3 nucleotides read TGTGCCAGCAGCCCGCTTCTGAATTTCGAGCAGTACTTC.

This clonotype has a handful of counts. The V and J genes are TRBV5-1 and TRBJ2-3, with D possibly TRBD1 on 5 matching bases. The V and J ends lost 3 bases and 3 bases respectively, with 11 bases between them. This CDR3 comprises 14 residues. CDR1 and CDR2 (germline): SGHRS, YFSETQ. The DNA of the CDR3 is TGCGCCAGCAGCTCCCCCGACAGAACAGATACGCAGTATTTT. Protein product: CASSSPDRTDTQYF.

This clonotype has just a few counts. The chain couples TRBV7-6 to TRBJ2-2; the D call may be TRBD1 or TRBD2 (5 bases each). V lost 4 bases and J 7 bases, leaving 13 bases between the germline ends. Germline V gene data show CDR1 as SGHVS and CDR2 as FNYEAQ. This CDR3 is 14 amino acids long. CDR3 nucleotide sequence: TGTGCCAGCAGCTCTCGGGACCAAGGCGGGGAGCTGTTTTTT. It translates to CASSSRDQGGELFF.

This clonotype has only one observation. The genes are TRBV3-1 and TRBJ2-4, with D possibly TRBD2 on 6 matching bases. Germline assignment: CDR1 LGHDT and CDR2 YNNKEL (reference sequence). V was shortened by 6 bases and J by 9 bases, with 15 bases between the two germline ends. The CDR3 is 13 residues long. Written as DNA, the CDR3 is TGTGCCAGCAGTCCGACTAGACGGAGCATTCAGTACTTC. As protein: CASSPTRRSIQYF.

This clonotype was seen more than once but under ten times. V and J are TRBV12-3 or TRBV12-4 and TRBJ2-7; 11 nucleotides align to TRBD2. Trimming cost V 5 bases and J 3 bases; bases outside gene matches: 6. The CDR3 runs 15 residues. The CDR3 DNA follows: TGTGCCAGCAGTCCCCTAGCGGGAGGAAGCTACGAGCAGTACTTC. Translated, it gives CASSPLAGGSYEQYF.

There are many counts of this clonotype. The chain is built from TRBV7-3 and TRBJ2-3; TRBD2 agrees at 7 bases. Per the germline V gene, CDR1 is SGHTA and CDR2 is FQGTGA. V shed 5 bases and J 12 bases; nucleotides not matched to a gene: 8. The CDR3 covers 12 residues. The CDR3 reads CASSPGGGRQYF. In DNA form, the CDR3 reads TGTGCCAGCAGCCCGGGCGGGGGACGCCAGTATTTT.

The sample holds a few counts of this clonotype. This CDR3 is CASSPRGSGVTDTQYF. Here the CDR3 DNA reads TGTGCCAGCAGCCCCCGGGGTAGCGGAGTCACAGATACGCAGTATTTT. V gene TRBV7-3 combines with J gene TRBJ2-3; weak D call: TRBD2 (6 bases). Germline V gives CDR1 SGHTA, CDR2 FQGTGA. The CDR3 contains 16 residues. Trimming pared 5 bases from V and 2 bases from J, leaving 17 bases between.

The CDR3 bases are TGTGCCAGCAGCTTAGCACAAGCGGGAGGACTCGATATTCAGTTCTTC. Translating it yields CASSLAQAGGLDIQFF. The rearrangement links TRBV11-2 to TRBJ2-1; 9 positions match TRBD2. Germline values: CDR1 SGHAT, CDR2 FQNNGV. The CDR3 loop spans 16 amino acids. Losses at the gene ends were 1 base for V and 13 bases for J; bases not matched to a gene: 14. Full variable domain (rest looked up from reference TRBV11-2 and TRBJ2-1): EAGVAQSPRYKIIEKRQSVAFWCNPISGHATLYWYQQILGQGPKLLIQFQNNGVVDDSQLPKDRFSAERLKGVDSTLKIQPAKLEDSAVYLCASSLAQAGGLDIQFFGPGTRLTVL.

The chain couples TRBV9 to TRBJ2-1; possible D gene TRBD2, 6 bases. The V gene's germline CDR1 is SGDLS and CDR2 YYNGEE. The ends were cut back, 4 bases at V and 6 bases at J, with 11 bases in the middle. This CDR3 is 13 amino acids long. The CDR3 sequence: CASSPAGSNEQFF. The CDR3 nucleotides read TGTGCCAGCAGCCCCGCGGGGAGCAATGAGCAGTTCTTC.

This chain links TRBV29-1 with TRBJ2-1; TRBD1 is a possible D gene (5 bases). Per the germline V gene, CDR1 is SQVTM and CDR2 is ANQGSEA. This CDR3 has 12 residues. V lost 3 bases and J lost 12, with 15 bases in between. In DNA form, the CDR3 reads TGCAGCGTTGAGGCAGGGTCAATGAGGCAGTTCTTC. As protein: CSVEAGSMRQFF.

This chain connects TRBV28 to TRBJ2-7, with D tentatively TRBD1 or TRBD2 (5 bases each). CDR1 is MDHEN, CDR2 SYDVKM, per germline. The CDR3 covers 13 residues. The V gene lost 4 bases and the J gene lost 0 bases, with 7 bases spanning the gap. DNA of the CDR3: TGTGCCAGCAGTTCAGGGAGCTCCTACGAGCAGTACTTC. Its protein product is CASSSGSSYEQYF.

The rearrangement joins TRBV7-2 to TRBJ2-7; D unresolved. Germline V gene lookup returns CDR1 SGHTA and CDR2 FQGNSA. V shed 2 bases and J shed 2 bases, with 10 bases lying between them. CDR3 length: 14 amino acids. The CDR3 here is CASSLFERPYEQYV. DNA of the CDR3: TGTGCCAGCAGCTTATTTGAGAGGCCCTACGAGCAGTACGTC.

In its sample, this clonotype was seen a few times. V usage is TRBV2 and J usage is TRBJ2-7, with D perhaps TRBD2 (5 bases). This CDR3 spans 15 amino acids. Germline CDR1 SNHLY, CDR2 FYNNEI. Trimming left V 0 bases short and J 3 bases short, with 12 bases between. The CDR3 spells CASSEAPTGLYEQYV. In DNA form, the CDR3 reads TGTGCCAGCAGTGAAGCGCCTACTGGACTCTACGAGCAGTACGTC.

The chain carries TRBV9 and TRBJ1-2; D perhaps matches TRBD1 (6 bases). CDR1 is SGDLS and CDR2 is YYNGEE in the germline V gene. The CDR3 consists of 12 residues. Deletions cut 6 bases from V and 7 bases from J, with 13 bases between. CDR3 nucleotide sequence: TGTGCCAGCACCGGGGGCCTGCGTGGCTACACCTTC. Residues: CASTGGLRGYTF.